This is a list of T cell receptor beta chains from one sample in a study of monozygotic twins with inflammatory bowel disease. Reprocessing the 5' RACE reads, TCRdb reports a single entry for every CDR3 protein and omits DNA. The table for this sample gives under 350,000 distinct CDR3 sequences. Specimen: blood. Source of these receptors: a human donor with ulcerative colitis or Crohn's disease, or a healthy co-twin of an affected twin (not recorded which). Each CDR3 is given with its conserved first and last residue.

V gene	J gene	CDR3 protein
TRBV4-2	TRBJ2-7	CASSQERPGRPSYEQYF
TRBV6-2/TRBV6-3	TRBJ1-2	CASRGTGVRYGYTF
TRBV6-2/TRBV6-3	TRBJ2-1	CASSPPGFNEQFF
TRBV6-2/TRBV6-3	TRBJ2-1	CASSYVLSSGRSRSYNEQFF
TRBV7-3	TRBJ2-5	CASSYLGGGRETQYF
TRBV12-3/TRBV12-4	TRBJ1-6	CASRRGGNSYNSPLHF
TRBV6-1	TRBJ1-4	CASRNTGAINEKLFF
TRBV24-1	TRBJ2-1	CATGRDRGTSGNNEQFF
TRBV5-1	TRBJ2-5	CASSLASGGAGQETQYF
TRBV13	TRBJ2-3	CASSHAFTDTQYF
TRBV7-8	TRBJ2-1	CASSLQKGHWNEQFF
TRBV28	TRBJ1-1	CASIVSGGNTEAFF
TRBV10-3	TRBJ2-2	CAISESLPGELFF
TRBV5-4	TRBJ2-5	CASSPGDHKQETQYF
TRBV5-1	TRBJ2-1	CASSSGASVSSYNEQFF
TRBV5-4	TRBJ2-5	CASSSKTSGLQETQYF
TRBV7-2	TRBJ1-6	CASSLGGSGNSPLHF
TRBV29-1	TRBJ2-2	CSARQGITGELFF
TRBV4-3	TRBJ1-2	CASSHLGSNYGYTF
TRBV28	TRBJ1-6	CASSPLWTTNSPLHF
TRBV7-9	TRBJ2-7	CASSLGSGLTYEQYF
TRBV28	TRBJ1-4	CASSLFSRVEKLFF
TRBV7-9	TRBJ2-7	CASSFSPAHEQYF
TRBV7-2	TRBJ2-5	CASSGGTSGFQETQYF
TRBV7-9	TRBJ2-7	CASSFPGEQYF
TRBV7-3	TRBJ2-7	CASSSQTLYRGRTYEQYF
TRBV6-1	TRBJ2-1	CASSGGKQGRTYNEQFF
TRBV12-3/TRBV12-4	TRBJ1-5	CASRAGTGGGQPQHF
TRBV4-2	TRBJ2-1	CASSQVGRNSNSYNEQFF
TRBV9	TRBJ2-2	CASSVDDALGGTGELFF
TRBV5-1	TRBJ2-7	CASSRITGSEQYF
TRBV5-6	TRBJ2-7	CASSSGPLFLEQYF
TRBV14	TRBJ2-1	CASSQERIQGRGEQFF
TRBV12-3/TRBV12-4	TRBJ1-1	CASSLSDGGNTEAFF
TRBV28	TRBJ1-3	CASIYATGNTIYF
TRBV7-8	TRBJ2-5	CASSPQRGVVTQYF
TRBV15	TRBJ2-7	CATSAQMGTNFYEQYF
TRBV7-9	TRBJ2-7	CASSLGLERNYEQYF
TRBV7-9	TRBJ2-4	CASSFYEGNIQYF
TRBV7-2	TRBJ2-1	CASSLAFGGSYEQFF
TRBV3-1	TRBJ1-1	CASSPYSGGYTEAFF
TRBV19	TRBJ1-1	CASSITGFLTEAFF
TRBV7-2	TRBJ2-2	CASSFSRGAGELFF
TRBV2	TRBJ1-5	CASSDSGIGNQPQHF
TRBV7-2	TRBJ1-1	CASSPSGRNTEAFF
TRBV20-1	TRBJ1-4	CSARAGGTNEKLFF
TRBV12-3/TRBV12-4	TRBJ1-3	CASRGTSSGNTIYF
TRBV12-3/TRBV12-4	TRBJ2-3	CASSGQGAETDTQYF
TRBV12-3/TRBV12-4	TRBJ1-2	CASSPHDQPHGYTF
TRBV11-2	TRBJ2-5	CASSGRPGLATRQETQYF
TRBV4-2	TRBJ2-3	CASSQGRGDTQYF
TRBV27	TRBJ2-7	CASSFRARVYEQYF
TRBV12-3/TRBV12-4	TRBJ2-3	CASSPQHQGGTDTQYF
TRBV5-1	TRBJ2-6	CASSWEQATGANVLTF
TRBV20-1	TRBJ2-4	CSAAFGGAKNIQYF
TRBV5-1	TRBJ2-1	CASSLERDSYNEQFF
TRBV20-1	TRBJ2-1	CSARDGTRSYNEQFF